The 24 T cell receptor beta chains below all came from one sample that was sequenced in a study of T and B cells in COVID-19 patients. BIOMED2 TRB-A/B primer pools were used in multiplex TRB PCR. TCRdb re-derived calls from the multiplex PCR reads in MiXCR, one entry per CDR3 protein. The table includes several thousand distinct CDR3 sequences, around 24% detected once. Blood genomic DNA input for TRB amplification was 250-500 ng. Material for sequencing was blood. These receptors were collected from a human donor with active COVID-19.

The chain is built from TRBV20-1 and TRBJ2-3; D might be TRBD2 (5 bases). V was pared by 1 base and J by 2 bases, with 13 bases between. The CDR3 is 15 amino acids. Germline V gene lookup returns CDR1 DFQATT and CDR2 SNEGSKA (reference sequence). CDR3 sequence: CSARALLADTDTQYF. CDR3 DNA sequence: TGCAGTGCTAGAGCCCTGCTAGCAGACACAGATACGCAGTATTTT.

This clonotype has a handful of counts. The V call is TRBV6-1, the J call TRBJ2-3; D is perhaps TRBD1 or TRBD2 (6 bases each). Between the trimmed V and J ends, which lost 6 bases and 0 bases, there was a span of 16 bases. The CDR3 is made up of 16 amino acids. Germline V gene sequence: CDR1 MNHNS, CDR2 SASEGT. The chain's CDR3 is CASRITWGASTDTQYF. The CDR3 DNA reads TGTGCCAGCAGGATCACATGGGGGGCTAGCACAGATACGCAGTATTTT.

In this sample, this clonotype turned up a few times. This chain uses TRBV5-1 with TRBJ2-2; D not resolved. The V end lost 0 bases, the J end lost 2 bases, and 11 bases lay between the germline ends. There are 16 residues in the CDR3. Germline-derived CDR1 and CDR2 are SGHRS and YFSETQ. CDR3 in amino acids: CASSLVITPNTGELFF. The CDR3 DNA sequence: TGCGCCAGCAGCTTGGTTATCACCCCTAACACCGGGGAGCTGTTTTTT.

This chain links TRBV19 with TRBJ2-3; 16 positions agree with TRBD2. Germline CDR1 is LNHDA and CDR2 is SQIVND (reference sequence). This CDR3 spans 18 amino acids. J was trimmed by 3 bases and V by 3 bases; bases with no gene match: 6. DNA for the CDR3: TGTGCCAGTAGTATGGGGACTAGCGGGGGGGGGGGAACAGATACGCAGTATTTT. This translates into CASSMGTSGGGGTDTQYF.

By share, this clonotype ranks as medium-sized. V is TRBV18 and J is TRBJ1-3, with D possibly matching TRBD1 (5 bases). V was trimmed by 3 bases and J by 0 bases, leaving 15 bases between them. The CDR3 loop spans 17 amino acids. CDR1 and CDR2 (germline): KGHSH, LQKENI. The CDR3 is CASSPGGQFSSGNTIYF. The CDR3 DNA reads TGTGCCAGCTCACCGGGCGGACAATTCAGCTCTGGAAACACCATATATTTT.

The V gene is TRBV27, the J gene TRBJ2-7; 10 bases map to TRBD1. From germline, CDR1 is MNHEY and CDR2 SMNVEV (reference sequence). V was pared by 6 bases and J by 7 bases, with 6 bases of the junction left unmatched. The length of the CDR3 is 13 residues. CDR3 nucleotides: TGTGCCAGCAGCCGGGACAGGGGTAGAGAGCAGTACTTC. This encodes CASSRDRGREQYF.

This clonotype turned up a few times. This chain links TRBV6-2 or TRBV6-3 with TRBJ2-5; TRBD2 matches at 15 bases. Germline CDR1 reads MNHEY; CDR2 reads SVGEGT. The V segment lost 4 bases and the J segment 3 bases; nucleotides outside the gene matches: 6. This CDR3 spans 17 amino acids. This CDR3 is CASSFPGLAGGKETQYF. Written as DNA, the CDR3 is TGTGCCAGCAGTTTCCCGGGACTAGCGGGGGGAAAAGAGACCCAGTACTTC.

The chain has TRBV7-2 and TRBJ1-4, with TRBD1 identical over 7 bases. This CDR3 comprises 14 residues. CDR1 and CDR2 (germline): SGHTA, FQGNSA. V lost 6 bases and J lost 4; bases outside the gene matches: 5. CDR3 in amino acids: CASRDPGGNEKLFF. As DNA, the CDR3 is TGTGCCAGCAGGGACCCAGGGGGTAATGAAAAACTGTTTTTT. The complete variable domain, with remaining parts taken from reference TRBV7-2 and TRBJ1-4, reads GAGVSQSPSNKVTEKGKDVELRCDPISGHTALYWYRQSLGQGLEFLIYFQGNSAPDKSGLPSDRFSAERTGGSVSTLTIQRTQQEDSAVYLCASRDPGGNEKLFFGSGTQLSVL.

In this sample, this clonotype turned up a few times. The chain is built from TRBV5-1 and TRBJ1-1, with 8 bases identical to TRBD1. The CDR3 is 15 amino acids. After removal of 4 bases from V and 2 bases from J, the junction contained 7 bases not matched to a gene. CDR1 SGHRS and CDR2 YFSETQ come from the germline V gene. The CDR3 here is CASSSWQGANTEAFF. Here the CDR3 DNA reads TGCGCCAGCAGCAGTTGGCAGGGGGCTAACACTGAAGCTTTCTTT.

By share, this clonotype ranks as medium-sized. J is TRBJ2-1 and V is TRBV15, with 10 positions matching TRBD2. CDR3 length equals 15 residues. Germline CDR1 LNHNV, CDR2 YYDKDF (reference sequence). V was clipped by 3 bases and J by 5 bases; unmatched bases: 4. In DNA form, the CDR3 reads TGTGCCACCAGCAGTGGACTAGCGGTAGACAATGAGCAGTTCTTC. Encoded protein: CATSSGLAVDNEQFF.

Sample share makes this clonotype medium-sized. The chain recombines TRBV12-3 or TRBV12-4 with TRBJ1-5; a possible D gene is TRBD1 (6 bases). The V end was cut by 6 bases, the J end by 7 bases, with 10 bases between. The CDR3 is 12 residues long. CDR3 region: CASSLQGQPQHF. The CDR3 DNA follows: TGTGCCAGCAGCTTACAGGGCCAGCCCCAGCATTTT.

This clonotype appeared a few times. The chain uses TRBV20-1 and TRBJ1-4; D uncertain. Per the germline V gene, CDR1 is DFQATT and CDR2 is SNEGSKA (reference sequence). This CDR3 comprises 13 residues. The germline V and J ends were trimmed by 3 bases and 8 bases, with 13 bases remaining between them. The CDR3 DNA sequence: TGCAGTGCTAGGGGCTACCTGGGGGAAAAACTGTTTTTT. It translates to CSARGYLGEKLFF.

The V and J genes are TRBV20-1 and TRBJ2-7; TRBD1 matches 9 bases. Unmatched junction bases numbered 8, after V lost 3 bases and J lost 2 bases. CDR1 is DFQATT and CDR2 is SNEGSKA in the germline V gene (reference sequence). This CDR3 has 15 amino acids. The CDR3 DNA is TGCAGTGCTAGTTGGGGGACAGGGAAAACCTACGAGCAGTACTTC. It encodes CSASWGTGKTYEQYF.

This clonotype is termed medium-sized (0.01 to 0.1%). The V and J genes are TRBV30 and TRBJ2-7; no reliable D call. V was shortened by 4 bases and J by 0 bases, with 10 bases between the two germline ends. The CDR3 totals 13 residues. CDR1 is GTSNPN, CDR2 SVGIG, per germline (reference sequence). The CDR3 bases are TGTGCCTGGACGGCCTTAGACTCCTACGAGCAGTACTTC. Amino acid sequence: CAWTALDSYEQYF.

The chain links TRBV6-1 to TRBJ2-5; D possibly uses TRBD1 or TRBD2 (7 bases each). The CDR3 has 16 residues. With 8 bases removed from V and 3 bases from J, the gap between germline ends came to 22 bases. Germline CDR1 MNHNS, CDR2 SASEGT. CDR3: CASRRSTTGREETQYF. The DNA for the CDR3 is TGTGCCAGCCGAAGATCCACGACAGGGAGGGAAGAGACCCAGTACTTC.

The chain links TRBV4-3 to TRBJ1-1, with a possible D match to TRBD1 (6 bases). The CDR3 contains 17 residues. Between the trimmed V and J ends, which lost 0 bases and 0 bases, there was a span of 14 bases. The germline V gene encodes CDR1 LGHNA and CDR2 YSLEER. CDR3 residues: CASSQEPGRDMNTEAFF. In DNA form, the CDR3 reads TGCGCCAGCAGCCAAGAGCCAGGGAGGGACATGAACACTGAAGCTTTCTTT.

The J gene is TRBJ1-6, the V gene TRBV20-1, with 9 bases identical to TRBD1. The CDR3 length is 15 residues. V gave up 0 bases and J gave up 10 bases; unmatched junction bases: 7. CDR1 and CDR2 from the germline V gene are DFQATT and SNEGSKA (reference sequence). The CDR3 spells CSARELTGGGSPLHF. For the CDR3, the DNA is TGCAGTGCTAGAGAACTGACAGGGGGTGGGTCACCCCTCCACTTT.

A few counts support this clonotype. V gene TRBV7-2 combines with J gene TRBJ2-5; D gene uncertain. The V end was cut by 1 base, the J end by 5 bases, with 8 bases between. Germline V gene data show CDR1 as SGHTA and CDR2 as FQGNSA. This CDR3 is built from 13 residues. The CDR3 nucleotides read TGTGCCAGCAGCTTAGGAATGGTGGAGACCCAGTACTTC. Translating it yields CASSLGMVETQYF.

This clonotype is medium-sized (0.01 to 0.1%) by share. J is TRBJ1-6 and V is TRBV19; D uncertain. Germline V gene sequence: CDR1 LNHDA, CDR2 SQIVND (reference sequence). This CDR3 contains 13 residues. V gave up 6 bases and J gave up 8 bases, with 11 bases separating them. DNA for the CDR3: TGTGCCAGTAGCAGAGATTACTATTCACCCCTCCACTTT. Encoded protein: CASSRDYYSPLHF.

This clonotype has a handful of counts. This chain joins TRBV5-1 and TRBJ2-3; D is ambiguous. This CDR3 region has 13 residues. The V and J ends lost 0 bases and 5 bases respectively, with 7 bases between them. Germline values: CDR1 SGHRS, CDR2 YFSETQ. The CDR3 loop is CASSLGEKDTQYF. CDR3 DNA: TGCGCCAGCAGCTTGGGAGAGAAAGATACGCAGTATTTT.

The CDR3 is CASSLVVGAGELFF. For the CDR3, the DNA is TGTGCCAGCAGCTTAGTAGTGGGGGCCGGGGAGCTGTTTTTT. V is TRBV7-6 and J is TRBJ2-2, with D perhaps TRBD1 or TRBD2 (5 bases each). CDR1 is SGHVS and CDR2 is FNYEAQ in the germline V gene. This CDR3 spans 14 amino acids. The ends were cut back, 1 base at V and 6 bases at J, with 9 bases in the middle.

This clonotype was counted only a few times. The CDR3 sequence is CASSDRSSGNTIYF. In DNA form, the CDR3 reads TGTGCCAGCAGCGACAGGAGCTCTGGAAACACCATATATTTT. The genes are TRBV7-3 and TRBJ1-3; perhaps TRBD1 as D (6 bases). Per germline, CDR1 SGHTA and CDR2 FQGTGA. This CDR3 has 14 residues. Trimming pared 5 bases from V and 0 bases from J, leaving 8 bases between.

The sample holds a few counts of this clonotype. The chain recombines TRBV6-2 or TRBV6-3 with TRBJ1-2; tentative D call: TRBD1 (5 bases). V was cut by 4 bases and J by 4 bases, with 10 bases left in between. Germline CDR1 and CDR2: MNHEY and SVGEGT. The CDR3 is 13 amino acids. CDR3 in amino acids: CASSSGNGYGYTF. Written as DNA, the CDR3 is TGTGCCAGCAGTTCAGGGAACGGCTATGGCTACACCTTC.

There are a few counts of this clonotype. The CDR3 DNA reads as TGTGCCTGGAGTGCGGGACTAGCGGGGTTAGTTGTTAGTAATGAGCAGTTCTTC. It yields the protein CAWSAGLAGLVVSNEQFF. J is TRBJ2-1 and V is TRBV30, with 13 bases aligning to TRBD2. The J segment lost 7 bases and the V segment lost 1 base, leaving 13 bases of the junction unmatched. The CDR3 contains 18 residues. The germline V gene encodes CDR1 GTSNPN and CDR2 SVGIG (reference sequence).